The present T cell receptor (beta chain) was sequenced within a study of lymphopenia after photon versus proton radiotherapy. Study-wide findings and caveats: Relative stability marked proton patients; photon patients lost diversity and naive cells.

In regard to this clone: What it binds is not known.

Sequenced by immunoSEQ multiplex PCR; TCRdb stores in-frame clones only, minus some. The top ten hold 15% of the sample, which has tens of thousands of clones, 80% to 95% seen once. CDR1 is SGHRS, CDR2 YFSETQ, per germline. The CDR3 loop spans 17 amino acids. V shed 5 bases and J 0 bases; nucleotides not matched to a gene: 11. The sequencing used peripheral blood, collected from a patient treated with photon-based radiotherapy. This TCR was sampled from a man between 60 and 70 years old with cholangiocarcinoma. The chain recombines TRBV5-1 with TRBJ2-5, with 9 positions matching TRBD1. DNA of the CDR3: TGCGCCAGCAGACTGTACAGGGGGCTGGAGTACCAAGAGACCCAGTACTTC. Translated, it gives CASRLYRGLEYQETQYF.